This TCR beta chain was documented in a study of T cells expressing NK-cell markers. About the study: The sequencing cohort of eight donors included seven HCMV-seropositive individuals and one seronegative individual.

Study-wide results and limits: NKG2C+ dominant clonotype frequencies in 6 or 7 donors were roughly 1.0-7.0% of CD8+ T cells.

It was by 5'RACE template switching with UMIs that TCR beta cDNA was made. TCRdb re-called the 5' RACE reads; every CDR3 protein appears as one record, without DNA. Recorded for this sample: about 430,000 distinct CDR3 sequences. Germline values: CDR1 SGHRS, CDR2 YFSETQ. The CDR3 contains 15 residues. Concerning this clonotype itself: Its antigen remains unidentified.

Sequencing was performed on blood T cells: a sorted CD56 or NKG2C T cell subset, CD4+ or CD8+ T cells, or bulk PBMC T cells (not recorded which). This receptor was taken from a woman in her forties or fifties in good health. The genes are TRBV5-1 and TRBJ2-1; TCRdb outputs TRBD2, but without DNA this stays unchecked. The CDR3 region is CASALSGRAYNEQFF. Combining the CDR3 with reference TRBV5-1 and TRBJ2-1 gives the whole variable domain KAGVTQTPRYLIKTRGQQVTLSCSPISGHRSVSWYQQTPGQGLQFLFEYFSETQRNKGNFPGRFSGRQFSNSRSEMNVSTLELGDSALYLCASALSGRAYNEQFFGPGTRLTVL.